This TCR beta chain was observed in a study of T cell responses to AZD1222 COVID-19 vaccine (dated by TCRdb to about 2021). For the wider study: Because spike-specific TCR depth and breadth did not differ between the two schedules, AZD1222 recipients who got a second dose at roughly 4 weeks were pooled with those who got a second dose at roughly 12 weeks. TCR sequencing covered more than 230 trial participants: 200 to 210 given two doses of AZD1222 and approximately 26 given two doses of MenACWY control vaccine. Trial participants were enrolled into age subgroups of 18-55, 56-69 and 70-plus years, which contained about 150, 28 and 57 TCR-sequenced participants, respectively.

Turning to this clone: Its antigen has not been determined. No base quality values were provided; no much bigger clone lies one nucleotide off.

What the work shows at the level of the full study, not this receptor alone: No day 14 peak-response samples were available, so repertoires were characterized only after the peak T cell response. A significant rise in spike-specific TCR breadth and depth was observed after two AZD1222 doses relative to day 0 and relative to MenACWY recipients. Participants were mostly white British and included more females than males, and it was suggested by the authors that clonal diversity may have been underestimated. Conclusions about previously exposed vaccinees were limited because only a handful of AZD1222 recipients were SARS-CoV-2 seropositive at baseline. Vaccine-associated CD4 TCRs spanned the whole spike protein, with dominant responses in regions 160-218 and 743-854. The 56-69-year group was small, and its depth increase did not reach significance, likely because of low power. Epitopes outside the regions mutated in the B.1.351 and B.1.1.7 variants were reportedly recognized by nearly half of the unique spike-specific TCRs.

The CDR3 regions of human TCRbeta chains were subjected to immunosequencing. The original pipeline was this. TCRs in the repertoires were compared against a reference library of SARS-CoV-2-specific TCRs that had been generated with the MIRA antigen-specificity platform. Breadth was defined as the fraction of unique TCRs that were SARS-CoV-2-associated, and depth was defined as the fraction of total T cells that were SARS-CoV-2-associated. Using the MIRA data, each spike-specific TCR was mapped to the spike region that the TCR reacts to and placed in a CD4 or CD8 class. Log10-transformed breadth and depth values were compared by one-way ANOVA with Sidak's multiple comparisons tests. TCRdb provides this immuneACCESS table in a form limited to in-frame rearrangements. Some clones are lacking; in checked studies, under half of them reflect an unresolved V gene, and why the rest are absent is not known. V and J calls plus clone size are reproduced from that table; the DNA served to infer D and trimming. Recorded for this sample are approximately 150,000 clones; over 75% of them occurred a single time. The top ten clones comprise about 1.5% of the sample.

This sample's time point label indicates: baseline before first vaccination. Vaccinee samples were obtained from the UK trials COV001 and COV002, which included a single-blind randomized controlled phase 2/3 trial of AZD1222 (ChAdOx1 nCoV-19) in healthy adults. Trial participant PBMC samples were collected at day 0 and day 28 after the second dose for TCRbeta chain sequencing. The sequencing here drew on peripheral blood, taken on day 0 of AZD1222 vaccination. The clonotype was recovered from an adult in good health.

The sequenced DNA is TGCGCCAGCAGTCGCAACAGCGCAACTAATGAAAAACTGTTTTTT. Its translation is CASSRNSATNEKLFF. The chain is made from TRBV5-1 and TRBJ1-4; no confident D gene assignment can be made. In the germline V gene, CDR1 corresponds to SGHRS and CDR2 to YFSETQ. There are 15 amino acids in the CDR3, from cysteine to phenylalanine inclusive. Only the CDR3 DNA stays, 45 bases, in frame from base 1. At the junction V is shortened by 5 bases and J by 0 bases, with 11 bases in between.